This passage covers 19 T cell receptor beta chains from one sample sequenced in a study of control samples from healthy donors and cancer patients. Sequencing was performed with immunoSEQ multiplex PCR; in TCRdb, only in-frame clones are kept and a portion is missing. The profile covers roughly 150,000 clones, with approximately 93% appearing a single time and approximately 2.5% taken by the ten largest. The specimen was blood. The origin of the receptors is a man aged 50-60 years in good health.

The rearrangement links TRBV4-1 to TRBJ1-5; 7 positions agree with TRBD1. Germline V lookup: CDR1 MGHRA, CDR2 YSYEKL. The ends lost 0 bases at V and 5 bases at J; junction bases unmatched: 4. The CDR3 length is 15 residues. CDR3 bases: TGCGCCAGCAGCCAAGAGGTCACAGGGGATCAGCCCCAGCATTTT. Its protein product is CASSQEVTGDQPQHF.

The genes are TRBV28 and TRBJ2-7, with D perhaps matching TRBD2 (6 bases). CDR3 length equals 15 residues. Germline V CDR1 and CDR2: MDHEN, SYDVKM. V was cut by 5 bases and J by 0 bases, with 14 bases left in between. CDR3 residues: CASSPISGLSYEQYF. The CDR3 nucleotides read TGTGCCAGCAGTCCCATTTCGGGACTCTCCTACGAGCAGTACTTC.

The V and J genes are TRBV5-4 and TRBJ2-1; 16 nucleotides line up with TRBD2. Trimming cost V 5 bases and J 0 bases; bases outside gene matches: 8. CDR1 SGHNT and CDR2 YYREEE come from the germline V gene (reference sequence). CDR3 length: 19 residues. Here the CDR3 DNA reads TGTGCCAGCAGGTCGGGGACTAGCGGGAGGGCGAGCTCCTACAATGAGCAGTTCTTC. It yields the protein CASRSGTSGRASSYNEQFF.

The rearrangement links TRBV6-5 to TRBJ1-1, with D uncertain. CDR1 and CDR2 (germline): MNHEY, SVGAGI. V was clipped by 6 bases and J by 4 bases, with 12 bases between them. This CDR3 comprises 13 residues. CDR3 sequence: CASSGSLGTEAFF. CDR3 coding DNA: TGTGCCAGCAGCGGGTCCTTGGGCACTGAAGCTTTCTTT.

The CDR3 nucleotides are TGTGCCAGCAGTTTCCGACAGGGGGGCGAGCAGTACTTC. Translated: CASSFRQGGEQYF. This chain connects TRBV12-3 or TRBV12-4 to TRBJ2-7; 9 bases align to TRBD1. CDR3 size: 13 residues. The V segment lost 3 bases and the J segment 6 bases; nucleotides outside the gene matches: 3.

The chain recombines TRBV6-5 with TRBJ1-1; D call uncertain. The CDR3 loop spans 14 amino acids. The V end was cut by 2 bases, the J end by 0 bases, with 7 bases between. Germline V gives CDR1 MNHEY, CDR2 SVGAGI. CDR3 in amino acids: CASSYTGLNTEAFF. CDR3 in DNA: TGTGCCAGCAGTTACACGGGATTGAACACTGAAGCTTTCTTT.

The V call is TRBV3-1 (or the pseudogene TRBV3-2), the J call TRBJ1-5; possible D gene TRBD1, 5 bases. Trimming removed 0 bases at V and 4 bases at J, with 7 bases between. There are 14 residues in the CDR3. The germline gives CDR1 LGHDT, CDR2 YNNKEL (reference sequence). The CDR3 nucleotides are TGTGCCAGCAGCCAAGACGGGGGAAATCAGCCCCAGCATTTT. It yields the protein CASSQDGGNQPQHF.

This chain joins TRBV3-1 (or the pseudogene TRBV3-2) and TRBJ2-2; TRBD1 agrees at 9 bases. Losses at the gene ends were 4 bases for V and 7 bases for J; bases not matched to a gene: 10. Per germline, CDR1 LGHDT and CDR2 YNNKEL (reference sequence). The CDR3 length is 16 residues. In DNA form, the CDR3 reads TGTGCCAGCAGCCTGCAACAGGGGGCGCGGGTCGGGGAGCTGTTTTTT. Encoded protein: CASSLQQGARVGELFF.

The chain has TRBV7-9 and TRBJ1-4; D is unresolved. The V gene's germline CDR1 is SEHNR and CDR2 FQNEAQ (reference sequence). V was cut by 5 bases and J by 7 bases, with 14 bases left in between. This CDR3 is built from 14 residues. This chain's CDR3 is CASSPDAWGEKLFF. The DNA for the CDR3 is TGTGCCAGCAGCCCCGATGCATGGGGTGAAAAACTGTTTTTT.

CDR3 region: CASSQTSGRETQYF. For the CDR3, the DNA is TGTGCCAGCAGCCAAACTAGCGGGAGAGAGACCCAGTACTTC. This rearrangement joins TRBV14 to TRBJ2-5, with TRBD2 identical over 11 bases. The CDR3 sequence is 14 residues long. Germline V gene data show CDR1 as SGHDN and CDR2 as FVKESK. With 2 bases clipped from V and 4 bases from J, the junction kept 0 bases outside the gene matches.

The chain couples TRBV3-1 (or the pseudogene TRBV3-2) to TRBJ2-1; TRBD2 matches 9 bases. The CDR3 covers 14 residues. Germline lookup yields CDR1 LGHDT and CDR2 YNNKEL (reference sequence). J was trimmed by 3 bases and V by 3 bases; bases with no gene match: 0. The CDR3 bases are TGTGCCAGCAGCCAGCGGGAGGGCTACAATGAGCAGTTCTTC. It translates to CASSQREGYNEQFF.

The rearrangement links TRBV9 to TRBJ2-2, with a possible D match to TRBD2 (6 bases). The CDR3 loop spans 15 amino acids. Looked up from germline, CDR1 is SGDLS and CDR2 is YYNGEE. Deletions cut 1 base from V and 6 bases from J, with 13 bases between. The CDR3 region has the DNA TGTGCCAGCAGCGTATACGGGAGTTCGGCCGGGGAGCTGTTTTTT. Its protein is CASSVYGSSAGELFF.

The chain carries TRBV15 and TRBJ2-1; TRBD2 aligns across 9 bases. The J segment lost 6 bases and the V segment lost 0 bases, leaving 9 bases of the junction unmatched. CDR1 is LNHNV and CDR2 is YYDKDF in the germline V gene (reference sequence). The CDR3 is 17 residues long. CDR3 sequence reads: CATSRDQGVTSGNEQFF. The CDR3 nucleotides read TGTGCCACCAGCAGAGATCAGGGGGTGACTAGCGGCAATGAGCAGTTCTTC.

Only one count was recorded for this clone. This chain connects TRBV7-9 to TRBJ2-7; 12 bases are a match to TRBD2. Germline V CDR1 and CDR2: SEHNR, FQNEAQ (reference sequence). V dropped 7 bases and J dropped 6; count of bases not matched to a gene: 10. The CDR3 covers 15 residues. The CDR3 coding sequence is TGTGCCAGCATCAGTGAGGGACTAGCGGGTGTCGAGCAGTACTTC. It yields the protein CASISEGLAGVEQYF.

This sequence joins TRBV29-1 and TRBJ2-3; no reliable D call. Germline loops: CDR1 SQVTM, CDR2 ANQGSEA. The CDR3 has 14 amino acids. V lost 4 bases and J 0 bases, leaving 11 bases between the germline ends. This CDR3 is CSVAEWASTDTQYF. DNA of the CDR3: TGCAGCGTTGCTGAGTGGGCTAGCACAGATACGCAGTATTTT.

The gene calls are TRBV6-5 and TRBJ1-6, with D possibly matching TRBD1 (6 bases). The CDR3 is 14 residues long. V was trimmed by 2 bases and J by 8 bases, leaving 10 bases between them. Germline values: CDR1 MNHEY, CDR2 SVGAGI. The CDR3 reads CASSYEGVDSPLHF. The CDR3 DNA reads TGTGCCAGCAGTTACGAGGGGGTGGATTCACCCCTCCACTTT.

J is TRBJ2-7 and V is TRBV12-3 or TRBV12-4; D gene ambiguous. V lost 1 base and J lost 3, with 7 bases in between. The CDR3 has 13 amino acids. Here the CDR3 reads CASSLGRNYEQYF. DNA for the CDR3: TGTGCCAGCAGTTTAGGTCGGAACTACGAGCAGTACTTC.

V gene TRBV12-3 or TRBV12-4 combines with J gene TRBJ2-5; D is possibly TRBD2 (5 bases). The CDR3 runs 12 residues. Trimming shortened V by 6 bases and J by 5 bases, and 10 bases separated the two germline ends. The CDR3: CASRMSGETQYF. The CDR3 DNA follows: TGTGCCAGCAGGATGTCGGGGGAGACCCAGTACTTC.

J is TRBJ1-1 and V is TRBV20-1; D remains unclear. The CDR3 spans 12 residues. Germline CDR1 is DFQATT and CDR2 is SNEGSKA (reference sequence). Trimming left V 3 bases short and J 3 bases short, with 8 bases between. The CDR3 nucleotides are TGCAGTGCTAGTCGGCTTGACACTGAAGCTTTCTTT. Translated: CSASRLDTEAFF.